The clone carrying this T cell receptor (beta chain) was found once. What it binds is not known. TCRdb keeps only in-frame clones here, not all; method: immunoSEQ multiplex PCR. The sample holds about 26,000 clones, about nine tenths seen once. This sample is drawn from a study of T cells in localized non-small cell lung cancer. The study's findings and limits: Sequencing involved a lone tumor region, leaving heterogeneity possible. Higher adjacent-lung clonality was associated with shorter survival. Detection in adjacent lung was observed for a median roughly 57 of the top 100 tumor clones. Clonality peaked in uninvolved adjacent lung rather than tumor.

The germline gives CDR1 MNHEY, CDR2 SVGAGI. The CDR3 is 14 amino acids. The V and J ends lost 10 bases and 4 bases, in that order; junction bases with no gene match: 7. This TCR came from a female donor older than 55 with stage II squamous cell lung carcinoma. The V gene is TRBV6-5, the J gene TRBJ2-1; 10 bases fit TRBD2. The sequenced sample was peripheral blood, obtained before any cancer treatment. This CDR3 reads CATLAGEGYNEQFF. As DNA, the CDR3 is TGTGCCACCCTAGCGGGAGAAGGGTACAATGAGCAGTTCTTC.